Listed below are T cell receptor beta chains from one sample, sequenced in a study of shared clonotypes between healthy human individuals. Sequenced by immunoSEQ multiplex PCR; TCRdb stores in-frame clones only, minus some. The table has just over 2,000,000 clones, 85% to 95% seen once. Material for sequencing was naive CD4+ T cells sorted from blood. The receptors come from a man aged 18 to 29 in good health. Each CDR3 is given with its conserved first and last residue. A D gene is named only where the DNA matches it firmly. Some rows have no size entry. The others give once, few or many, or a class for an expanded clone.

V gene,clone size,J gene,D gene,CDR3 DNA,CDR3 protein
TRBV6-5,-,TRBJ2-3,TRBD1,TGTGCCAGCAGTTACTCGGGACAGGGGACCACAGATACGCAGTATTTT,CASSYSGQGTTDTQYF
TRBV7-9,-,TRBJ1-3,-,TGTGCCAGCAGCTTAGGGCGGGGGCTGATGGAGGACACCATATATTTT,CASSLGRGLMEDTIYF
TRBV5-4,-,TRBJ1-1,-,TGTGCCAGCAGCTACGATCAGCGGAACACTGAAGCTTTCTTT,CASSYDQRNTEAFF
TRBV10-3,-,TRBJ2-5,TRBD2,TGTGCCATCACGAGCGGGGGGGCCGGTGAGACCCAGTACTTC,CAITSGGAGETQYF
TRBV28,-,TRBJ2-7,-,TGTGCCAGCAGCCCCAGCAGGGGAGGTAACGAGCAGTACTTC,CASSPSRGGNEQYF
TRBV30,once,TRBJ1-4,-,TGTGCCTGGAACCAGGGTTACCAAGAAAAACTGTTTTTT,CAWNQGYQEKLFF
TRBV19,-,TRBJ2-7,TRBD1,TGTGCCAGTAGTACTATGGGCAGGGGGCCCAACGAGCAGTACTTC,CASSTMGRGPNEQYF
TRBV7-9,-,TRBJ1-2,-,TGTGCCAGCAGGCCACCGGCAAATGATGGCTACACCTTC,CASRPPANDGYTF
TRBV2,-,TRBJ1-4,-,TGTGCCAGCAGTGCGACAGGAAATAATGAAAAACTGTTTTTT,CASSATGNNEKLFF
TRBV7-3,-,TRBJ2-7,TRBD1,TGTGCCAGCAGCTTAGTTGGGACAGGGGCCTACGAGCAGTACTTC,CASSLVGTGAYEQYF
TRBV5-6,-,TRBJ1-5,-,TGTGCCAGCAGCGCAGGGACGGGTGACAATCAGCCCCAGCATTTT,CASSAGTGDNQPQHF
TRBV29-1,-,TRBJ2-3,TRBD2,TGCAGCGTTGAAGACCGGACTAGCGGGAGGACGGATACGCAGTATTTT,CSVEDRTSGRTDTQYF
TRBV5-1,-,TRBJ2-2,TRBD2,TGCGCCAGCGGGGAAGCGGGATACACCGGGGAGCTGTTTTTT,CASGEAGYTGELFF
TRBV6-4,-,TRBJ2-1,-,TGTGCCAGCAGTGTTCGGGGAGATTACAATGAGCAGTTCTTC,CASSVRGDYNEQFF
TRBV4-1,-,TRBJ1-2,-,TGCGCCAGCAGCCTAGGAGGCCCTGCTCTTAACTATGGCTACACCTTC,CASSLGGPALNYGYTF
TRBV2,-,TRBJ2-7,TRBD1,TGTGCCAGCAGGGAACAGGGGATCGGCTACGAGCAGTACTTC,CASREQGIGYEQYF
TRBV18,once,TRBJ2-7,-,TGTGCCAGCTCACCACGGGATCGCGAGCAGTACTTC,CASSPRDREQYF
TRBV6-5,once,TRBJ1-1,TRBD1,TGTGCCAGCAGCCGGGGACAGGGAATCACTGAAGCTTTCTTT,CASSRGQGITEAFF
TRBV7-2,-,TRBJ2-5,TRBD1,TGTGCCAGCAGGGGACGAAGACAGGGAGAGACCCAGTACTTC,CASRGRRQGETQYF
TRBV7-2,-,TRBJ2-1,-,TGTGCCAGCAGCTTAGCGAAAGGGACGTACAATGAGCAGTTCTTC,CASSLAKGTYNEQFF
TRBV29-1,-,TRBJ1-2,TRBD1,TGCAGCGTTGAACCCACAGGGGTTGACTATGGCTACACCTTC,CSVEPTGVDYGYTF
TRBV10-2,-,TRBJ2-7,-,TGCGCCAGCAGTGTGGGCATGGGCTCGGGGGAGCAGTACTTC,CASSVGMGSGEQYF
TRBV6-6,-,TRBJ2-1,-,TGTGCCAGCAGTTTACTAGCAGCGTCCTACAATGAGCAGTTCTTC,CASSLLAASYNEQFF
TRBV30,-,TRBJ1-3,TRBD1,TGTGCCTGGAGTGTCGACAGGGGCTCCTCTGGAAACACCATATATTTT,CAWSVDRGSSGNTIYF
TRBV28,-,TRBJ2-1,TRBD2,TGTGCCATTTCGGGGGGGAAAGGCAATGAGCAGTTCTTC,CAISGGKGNEQFF
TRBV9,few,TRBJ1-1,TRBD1,TGTGCCAGCAGCGTACAGGGGGCGAGCACTGAAGCTTTCTTT,CASSVQGASTEAFF
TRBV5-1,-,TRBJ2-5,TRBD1,TGCGCCAGCAGCTTACGTCCCCGGGACAGGGGAGAGACCCAGTACTTC,CASSLRPRDRGETQYF
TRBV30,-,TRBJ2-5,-,TGTGCCTGGAGCACCCAGGGGGGAGAGACCCAGTACTTC,CAWSTQGGETQYF
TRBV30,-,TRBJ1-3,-,TGTGCCTGGAGTGGCCCGGGGGGGCCCAGCTCTGGAAACACCATATATTTT,CAWSGPGGPSSGNTIYF
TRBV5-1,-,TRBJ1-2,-,TGCGCCAGCAGCGACCGCTCATCAGACAGGAGTGGCTACACCTTC,CASSDRSSDRSGYTF
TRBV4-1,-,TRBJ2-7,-,TGCGCCAGCAGCCCACAGGACAGCTCCTACGAGCAGTACTTC,CASSPQDSSYEQYF
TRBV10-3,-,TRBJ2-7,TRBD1,TGTGCCATCAGTGATCGGGACAGGGGGCAAGGAGAGCAGTACTTC,CAISDRDRGQGEQYF
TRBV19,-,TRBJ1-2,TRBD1,TGTGCCAGTACCCAGGGGGCTGGTGGCTACACCTTC,CASTQGAGGYTF
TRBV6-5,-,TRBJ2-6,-,TGTGCCAGCTGCGCTTCATGGGGGGCCAACGTCCTGACTTTC,CASCASWGANVLTF
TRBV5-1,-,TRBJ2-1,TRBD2,TGCGCCTCGAGTCTAGCGGTCAAAAGGGATGAGCAGTTCTTC,CASSLAVKRDEQFF